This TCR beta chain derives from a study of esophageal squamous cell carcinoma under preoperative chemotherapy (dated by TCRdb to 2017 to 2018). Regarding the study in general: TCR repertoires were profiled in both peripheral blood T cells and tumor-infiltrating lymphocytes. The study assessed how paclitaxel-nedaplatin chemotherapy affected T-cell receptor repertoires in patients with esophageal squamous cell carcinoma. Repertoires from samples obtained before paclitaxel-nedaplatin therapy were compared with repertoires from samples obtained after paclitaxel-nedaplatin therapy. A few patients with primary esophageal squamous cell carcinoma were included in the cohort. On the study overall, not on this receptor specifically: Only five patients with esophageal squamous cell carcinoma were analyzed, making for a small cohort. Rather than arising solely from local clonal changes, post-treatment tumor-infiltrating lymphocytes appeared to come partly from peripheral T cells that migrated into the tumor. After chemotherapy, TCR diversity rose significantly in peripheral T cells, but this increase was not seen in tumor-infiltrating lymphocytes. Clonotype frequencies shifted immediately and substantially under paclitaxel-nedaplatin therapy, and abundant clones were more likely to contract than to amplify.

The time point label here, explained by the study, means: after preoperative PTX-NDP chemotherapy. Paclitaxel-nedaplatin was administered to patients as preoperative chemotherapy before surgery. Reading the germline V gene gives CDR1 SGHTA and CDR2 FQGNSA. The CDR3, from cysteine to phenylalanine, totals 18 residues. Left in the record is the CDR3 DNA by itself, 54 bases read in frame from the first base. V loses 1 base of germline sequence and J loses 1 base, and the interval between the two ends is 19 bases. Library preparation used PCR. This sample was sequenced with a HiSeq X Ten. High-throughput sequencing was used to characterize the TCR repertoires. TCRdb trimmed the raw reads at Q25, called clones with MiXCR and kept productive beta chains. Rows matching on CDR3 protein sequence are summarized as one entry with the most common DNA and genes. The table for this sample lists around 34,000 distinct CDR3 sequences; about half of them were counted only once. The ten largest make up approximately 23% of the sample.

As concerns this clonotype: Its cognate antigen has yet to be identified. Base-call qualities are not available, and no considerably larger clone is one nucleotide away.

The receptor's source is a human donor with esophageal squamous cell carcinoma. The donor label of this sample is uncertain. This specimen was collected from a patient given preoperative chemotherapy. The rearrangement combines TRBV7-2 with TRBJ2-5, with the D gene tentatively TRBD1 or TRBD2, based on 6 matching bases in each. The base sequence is TGTGCCAGCAGCTTAGGACGGGCCGGGGGCCGGGCCCAAGAGACCCAGTACTTC. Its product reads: CASSLGRAGGRAQETQYF.